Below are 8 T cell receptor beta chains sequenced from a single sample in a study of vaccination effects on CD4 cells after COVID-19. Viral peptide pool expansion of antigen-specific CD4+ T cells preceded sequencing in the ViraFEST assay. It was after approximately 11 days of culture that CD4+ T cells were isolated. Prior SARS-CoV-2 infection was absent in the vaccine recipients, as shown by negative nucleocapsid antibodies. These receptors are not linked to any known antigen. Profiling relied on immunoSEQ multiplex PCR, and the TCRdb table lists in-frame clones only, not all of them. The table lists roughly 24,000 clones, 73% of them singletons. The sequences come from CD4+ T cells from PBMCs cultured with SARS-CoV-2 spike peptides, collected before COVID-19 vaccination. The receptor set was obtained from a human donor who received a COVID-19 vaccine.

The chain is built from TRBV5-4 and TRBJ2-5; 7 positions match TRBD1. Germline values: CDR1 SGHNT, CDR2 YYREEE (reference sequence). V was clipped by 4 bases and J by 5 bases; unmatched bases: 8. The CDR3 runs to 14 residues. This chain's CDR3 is CASSKAGGLETQYF. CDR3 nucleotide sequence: TGTGCCAGCAGCAAAGCAGGGGGTCTGGAGACCCAGTACTTC.

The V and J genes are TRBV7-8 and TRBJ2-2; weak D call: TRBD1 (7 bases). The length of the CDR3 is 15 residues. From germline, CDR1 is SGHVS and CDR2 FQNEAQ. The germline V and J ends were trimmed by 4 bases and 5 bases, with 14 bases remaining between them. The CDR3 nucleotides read TGTGCCAGCAGCTACATCAGGGGGAGGACCGGGGAGCTGTTTTTT. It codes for CASSYIRGRTGELFF. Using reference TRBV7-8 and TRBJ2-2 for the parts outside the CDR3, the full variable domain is GAGVSQSPRYKVAKRGQDVALRCDPISGHVSLFWYQQALGQGPEFLTYFQNEAQLDKSGLPSDRFFAERPEGSVSTLKIQRTQQEDSAVYLCASSYIRGRTGELFFGEGSRLTVL.

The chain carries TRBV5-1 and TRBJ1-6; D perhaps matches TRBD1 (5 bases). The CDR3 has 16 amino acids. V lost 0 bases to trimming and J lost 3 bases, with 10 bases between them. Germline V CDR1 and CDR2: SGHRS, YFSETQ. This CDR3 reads CASSLAGARYNSPLHF. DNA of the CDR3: TGCGCCAGCAGCTTGGCCGGGGCCCGCTATAATTCACCCCTCCACTTT.

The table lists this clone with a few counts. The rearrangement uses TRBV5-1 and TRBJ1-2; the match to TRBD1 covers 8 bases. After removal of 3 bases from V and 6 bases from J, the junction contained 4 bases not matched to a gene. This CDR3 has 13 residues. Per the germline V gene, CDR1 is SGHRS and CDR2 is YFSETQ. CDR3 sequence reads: CASSSGQENGYTF. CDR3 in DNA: TGCGCCAGCAGCTCGGGACAGGAAAATGGCTACACCTTC.

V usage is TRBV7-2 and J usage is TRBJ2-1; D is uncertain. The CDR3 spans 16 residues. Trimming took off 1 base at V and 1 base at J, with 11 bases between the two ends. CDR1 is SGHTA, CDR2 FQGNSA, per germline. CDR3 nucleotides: TGTGCCAGCAGCTTAGGTAGCACTCAGTCCTACAATGAGCAGTTCTTC. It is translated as CASSLGSTQSYNEQFF.

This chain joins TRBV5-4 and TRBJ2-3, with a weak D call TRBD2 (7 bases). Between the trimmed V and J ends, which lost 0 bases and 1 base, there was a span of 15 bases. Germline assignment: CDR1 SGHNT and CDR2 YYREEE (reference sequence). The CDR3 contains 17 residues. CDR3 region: CASSLARGGDRTDTQYF. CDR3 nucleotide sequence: TGTGCCAGCAGCTTGGCCAGGGGAGGGGATCGCACAGATACGCAGTATTTT.

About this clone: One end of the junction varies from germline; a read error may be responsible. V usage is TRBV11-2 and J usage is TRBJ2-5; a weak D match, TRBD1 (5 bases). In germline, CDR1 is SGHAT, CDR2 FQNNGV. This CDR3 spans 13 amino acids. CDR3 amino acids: CASSLGGQGTQYF. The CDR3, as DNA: TGTGCCAGCAGCTTAGGGGGCCAAGGGACCCAGTACTTC.

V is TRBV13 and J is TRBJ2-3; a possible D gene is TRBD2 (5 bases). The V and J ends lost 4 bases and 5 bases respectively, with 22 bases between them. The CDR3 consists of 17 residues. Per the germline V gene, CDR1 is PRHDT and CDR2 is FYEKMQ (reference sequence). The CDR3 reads CASSSEFGVQRVDTQYF. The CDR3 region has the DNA TGTGCCAGCAGCTCTGAATTCGGGGTCCAGCGAGTAGATACGCAGTATTTT. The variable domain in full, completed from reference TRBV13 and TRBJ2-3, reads AAGVIQSPRHLIKEKRETATLKCYPIPRHDTVYWYQQGPGQDPQFLISFYEKMQSDKGSIPDRFSAQQFSDYHSELNMSSLELGDSALYFCASSSEFGVQRVDTQYFGPGTRLTVL.